This note documents a single TCR beta chain sequence. There are 15 residues in the CDR3. V was trimmed by 2 bases and J by 0 bases, leaving 11 bases between them. Germline V gene sequence: CDR1 LNHNV, CDR2 YYDKDF (reference sequence). The data derive from a study of OX40 agonist ivuxolimab in advanced cancers. Sequencing was performed with immunoSEQ multiplex PCR; in TCRdb, only in-frame clones are kept and a portion is missing. The sample has 35,000 or so clones, 84% seen once. V is TRBV15 and J is TRBJ2-7; weak D call: TRBD2 (7 bases). This specimen consisted of CD4+ or CD8+ T cells sorted from blood, obtained in a trial of the OX40 agonist ivuxolimab. The receptor's source is an adult with an advanced solid tumor such as melanoma, head and neck, liver or kidney cancer. CDR3 region: CATSRSRGASYEQYF. In nucleotides, the CDR3 is TGTGCCACCAGCAGATCCCGGGGGGCCTCCTACGAGCAGTACTTC.